This TCR beta chain was sequenced in a study of T cell responses to AZD1222 COVID-19 vaccine. Study results and caveats: Nearly half of spike-specific TCRs reportedly go after variant regions that carry no mutations. Dominant CD4 TCR responses targeted spike regions 160-218 and 743-854.

Profiling relied on immunoSEQ multiplex PCR, and the TCRdb table lists in-frame clones only, not all of them. Of about 170,000 clones in the sample, approximately 88% were seen once. The germline gives CDR1 MNHNS, CDR2 SASEGT. Between the trimmed V and J ends, which lost 3 bases and 4 bases, there was a span of 15 bases. The CDR3 consists of 15 residues. This clone was counted a few times. Antigen: not known. This TCR derives from an adult who received the AZD1222 COVID-19 vaccine. The sample was peripheral blood, taken 28 days after the second AZD1222 dose. The chain couples TRBV6-1 to TRBJ1-2; D gene unclear. CDR3 sequence reads: CASSEAASWGYGYTF. The CDR3 nucleotides read TGTGCCAGCAGTGAGGCGGCCTCCTGGGGCTATGGCTACACCTTC.